These 27 T cell receptor beta chains were all obtained from the same sample, sequenced in a study of blood T cell repertoires in COVID-19. TCRdb's copy holds only in-frame clones and misses some; the assay was immunoSEQ multiplex PCR. This table has about 100,000 clones, around 83% appearing once. The sequenced material came from peripheral blood. These receptors all stem from a man in his sixties or seventies with acute or convalescent COVID-19.

The rearrangement joins TRBV5-1 to TRBJ1-1; D remains unclear. The CDR3 extends over 16 amino acids. V was pared by 4 bases and J by 1 base, with 17 bases between. Per the germline V gene, CDR1 is SGHRS and CDR2 is YFSETQ. The CDR3 DNA reads as TGCGCCAGCAGCGGAGGTCGATCGTTAGGGAACACTGAAGCTTTCTTT. Translation: CASSGGRSLGNTEAFF. The full variable domain, in which reference TRBV5-1 and TRBJ1-1 provide the parts outside the CDR3, is KAGVTQTPRYLIKTRGQQVTLSCSPISGHRSVSWYQQTPGQGLQFLFEYFSETQRNKGNFPGRFSGRQFSNSRSEMNVSTLELGDSALYLCASSGGRSLGNTEAFFGQGTRLTVV.

The J gene is TRBJ2-5, the V gene TRBV5-1; 13 positions match TRBD2. The V gene's germline CDR1 is SGHRS and CDR2 YFSETQ. The CDR3 runs 15 residues. V lost 4 bases, J lost 2 bases, and 2 bases stayed unmatched. CDR3 in DNA: TGCGCCAGCAGCCAACTAGCGGGGGGGCAAGAGACCCAGTACTTC. Translation gives CASSQLAGGQETQYF.

The chain couples TRBV25-1 to TRBJ2-2, with 9 bases aligning to TRBD1. CDR3 length: 15 residues. Germline-derived CDR1 and CDR2 are MGHDK and SYGVNS. Trimming removed 4 bases from V and 4 bases from J; junction bases left unmatched: 4. The CDR3 DNA reads as TGTGCCAGCAGTGTCAGGGACAGGGTCACCGGGGAGCTGTTTTTT. Protein: CASSVRDRVTGELFF.

This chain uses TRBV5-1 with TRBJ1-6, with a possible D match to TRBD1 (5 bases). CDR3 length: 14 residues. CDR1 and CDR2 (germline): SGHRS, YFSETQ. V was cut by 4 bases and J by 8 bases, with 13 bases left in between. CDR3 sequence reads: CASSGGDPDSPLHF. DNA for the CDR3: TGCGCCAGCAGCGGGGGGGATCCGGATTCACCCCTCCACTTT.

This chain connects TRBV10-3 to TRBJ2-7; tentatively, D is TRBD1 (6 bases). CDR1 and CDR2 from the germline V gene are ENHRY and SYGVKD. The CDR3 sequence is 14 residues long. Trimming left V 7 bases short and J 4 bases short, with 17 bases between. The CDR3 region has the DNA TGTGCCATCAAGGGACAAGACTCCTTTTACGAGCAGTACTTC. Translated: CAIKGQDSFYEQYF.

The gene calls are TRBV7-3 and TRBJ2-1, with 9 positions matching TRBD2. V lost 5 bases and J lost 6; bases outside the gene matches: 8. Germline V gene sequence: CDR1 SGHTA, CDR2 FQGTGA. CDR3 length: 15 residues. The CDR3: CASSPSGGSLNEQFF. In nucleotides, the CDR3 is TGTGCCAGCAGCCCCAGCGGGGGGTCCCTCAATGAGCAGTTCTTC.

This clone was seen only once. Written as DNA, the CDR3 is TGTGCCAGTACAGGGGGCGCAGGCTATGGCTACACCTTC. Protein product: CASTGGAGYGYTF. This chain links TRBV19 with TRBJ1-2; 8 nucleotides align to TRBD1. With 7 bases clipped from V and 4 bases from J, the junction kept 5 bases outside the gene matches. The CDR3 sequence is 13 residues long. CDR1 and CDR2 (germline): LNHDA, SQIVND (reference sequence).

The V call is TRBV7-9, the J call TRBJ2-3; tentative D call: TRBD2 (6 bases). This CDR3 is 16 amino acids long. The V gene lost 5 bases and the J gene lost 0 bases, with 15 bases spanning the gap. The germline V gene encodes CDR1 SEHNR and CDR2 FQNEAQ (reference sequence). DNA of the CDR3: TGTGCCAGCAGCAGAATCGTGGCGGGGAGCACAGATACGCAGTATTTT. Translation: CASSRIVAGSTDTQYF.

The gene calls are TRBV5-1 and TRBJ2-7; 8 nucleotides align to TRBD2. This CDR3 has 14 residues. The V gene end was trimmed by 4 bases and the J gene end by 5 bases; junction bases not matched to a gene: 8. Germline assignment: CDR1 SGHRS and CDR2 YFSETQ. This CDR3 is CASSPGGVVNEQYF. The CDR3 DNA reads as TGCGCCAGCAGCCCGGGGGGGGTTGTGAACGAGCAGTACTTC.

The CDR3 protein is CASSQAPGGYNEQFF. CDR3 sequence (DNA): TGTGCCAGCAGCCAAGCCCCGGGGGGATACAATGAGCAGTTCTTC. The chain joins TRBV3-1 (or the pseudogene TRBV3-2) to TRBJ2-1, with TRBD2 identical over 7 bases. Trimming took 1 base from V and 4 from J; bases not matched to a gene: 4. Germline V gene lookup returns CDR1 LGHDT and CDR2 YNNKEL (reference sequence). The CDR3 totals 15 residues.

The rearrangement joins TRBV29-1 to TRBJ2-2, with 7 bases aligning to TRBD1. The CDR3 is 15 residues long. After removal of 7 bases from V and 1 base from J, the junction contained 9 bases not matched to a gene. From germline, CDR1 is SQVTM and CDR2 ANQGSEA. For the CDR3, the DNA is TGCAGCGCTCATTCCGGGACAGAGAACACCGGGGAGCTGTTTTTT. Encoded protein: CSAHSGTENTGELFF.

The chain carries TRBV11-2 and TRBJ1-2; tentatively, D is TRBD1 (5 bases). CDR1 and CDR2 (germline): SGHAT, FQNNGV. The CDR3 has 15 residues. V was clipped by 5 bases and J by 1 base, with 14 bases between them. This CDR3 is CASSLGTANNYGYTF. The CDR3 DNA reads TGTGCCAGCAGCCTGGGGACTGCGAATAACTATGGCTACACCTTC. The full variable domain, with the rest looked up from reference TRBV11-2 and TRBJ1-2, is EAGVAQSPRYKIIEKRQSVAFWCNPISGHATLYWYQQILGQGPKLLIQFQNNGVVDDSQLPKDRFSAERLKGVDSTLKIQPAKLEDSAVYLCASSLGTANNYGYTFGSGTRLTVV.

The J gene is TRBJ1-1, the V gene TRBV5-6; D is possibly TRBD1 (5 bases). The germline CDR1 and CDR2 sequences are SGHDT and YYEEEE. Trimming removed 1 base from V and 5 bases from J, with 18 bases in between. CDR3 length: 16 residues. The CDR3 loop reads CASSLLAGGGITEAFF. The CDR3 coding sequence is TGTGCCAGCAGCTTGCTAGCCGGGGGAGGGATTACTGAAGCTTTCTTT.

This chain uses TRBV6-5 with TRBJ1-5, with 7 positions matching TRBD1. Germline V gives CDR1 MNHEY, CDR2 SVGAGI. The junction had 7 bases not matched to a gene; V was cut back by 5 bases and J by 3 bases. CDR3 length: 15 residues. The CDR3 loop is CASSPWTGPNQPQHF. CDR3 nucleotides: TGTGCCAGCAGTCCCTGGACAGGCCCCAATCAGCCCCAGCATTTT.

The chain links TRBV11-3 to TRBJ2-3; D perhaps matches TRBD1 (6 bases). Germline assignment: CDR1 SGHNT and CDR2 YENEEA. CDR3 length: 14 amino acids. Trimming removed 4 bases at V and 2 bases at J, with 10 bases between. CDR3 region: CASSSYRDTDTQYF. The CDR3 coding sequence is TGTGCCAGCAGCTCCTACAGGGACACAGATACGCAGTATTTT.

The CDR3 spells CASSFSGREDYGYTF. For the CDR3, the DNA is TGTGCCAGCAGTTTCTCTGGCAGGGAAGACTATGGCTACACCTTC. This sequence joins TRBV6-2 or TRBV6-3 and TRBJ1-2, with D perhaps TRBD1 (5 bases). The germline V gene encodes CDR1 MNHEY and CDR2 SVGEGT. V was trimmed by 4 bases and J by 3 bases, leaving 15 bases between them. The CDR3 length is 15 residues.

The chain is built from TRBV6-2 or TRBV6-3 and TRBJ1-1; no definite D call. The CDR3 has 14 residues. The germline gives CDR1 MNHEY, CDR2 SVGEGT. Trimming took 0 bases from V and 1 from J, leaving 6 bases between them. The CDR3, as DNA: TGTGCCAGCAGTTACTCGTGGCAGAACACTGAAGCTTTCTTT. As protein: CASSYSWQNTEAFF.

The gene calls are TRBV7-9 and TRBJ2-2; D may be TRBD2 (6 bases). V lost 8 bases and J 0 bases, leaving 10 bases between the germline ends. Germline V CDR1 and CDR2: SEHNR, FQNEAQ (reference sequence). The CDR3 runs to 14 residues. The DNA for the CDR3 is TGTGCCAGCTTCCGACTAGCGAACACCGGGGAGCTGTTTTTT. This sequence encodes CASFRLANTGELFF.

The chain recombines TRBV2 with TRBJ2-3; 9 bases are shared with TRBD2. This CDR3 has 14 amino acids. V gave up 5 bases and J gave up 3 bases; unmatched junction bases: 3. Germline CDR1 reads SNHLY; CDR2 reads FYNNEI. The CDR3 here is CASSLSGGTDTQYF. In DNA form, the CDR3 reads TGTGCCAGCAGTCTAAGCGGGGGGACAGATACGCAGTATTTT.

The chain is built from TRBV6-5 and TRBJ1-5, with 8 nucleotides matching TRBD1. The CDR3 has 14 residues. The V gene end was trimmed by 6 bases and the J gene end by 8 bases; junction bases not matched to a gene: 9. The germline V gene has CDR1 MNHEY and CDR2 SVGAGI. The CDR3 here is CASSLGQGVKPQHF. The CDR3 DNA is TGTGCCAGCAGCTTAGGACAGGGAGTCAAGCCCCAGCATTTT.

The chain employs TRBV9 and TRBJ1-2; D gene ambiguous. The CDR3 has 16 amino acids. The germline V gene has CDR1 SGDLS and CDR2 YYNGEE. V was clipped by 0 bases and J by 4 bases, with 16 bases between them. The CDR3: CASSVAPGPNSYGYTF. The CDR3 DNA follows: TGTGCCAGCAGCGTAGCACCCGGTCCTAACTCCTATGGCTACACCTTC.

In its sample, this clone was seen once. The CDR3 loop is CASSEVQGNYGYTF. CDR3 DNA sequence: TGTGCCAGCAGCGAAGTACAGGGTAACTATGGCTACACCTTC. This chain links TRBV9 with TRBJ1-2, with D tentatively TRBD1 (6 bases). V was shortened by 3 bases and J by 1 base, with 10 bases between the two germline ends. CDR1 and CDR2 from the germline V gene are SGDLS and YYNGEE. The CDR3 contains 14 residues.

The CDR3 sequence is CASSPTTGTGTQYF. The DNA for the CDR3 is TGCGCCAGCAGCCCGACCACTGGGACTGGGACCCAGTACTTC. The V call is TRBV5-1, the J call TRBJ2-5; possibly TRBD2 for D (6 bases). Germline V gene sequence: CDR1 SGHRS, CDR2 YFSETQ. V dropped 4 bases and J dropped 7 bases, with 17 bases sitting between them. This CDR3 contains 14 residues.

The chain links TRBV6-5 to TRBJ2-7; D uncertain. Germline V gives CDR1 MNHEY, CDR2 SVGAGI. This CDR3 is 11 amino acids long. V was trimmed by 8 bases and J by 7 bases, leaving 12 bases between them. The CDR3 loop is CASQQEPEQYF. The CDR3 DNA follows: TGTGCCAGCCAGCAGGAACCGGAGCAGTACTTC.

The chain is built from TRBV6-1 and TRBJ1-2; D may be TRBD1 (5 bases). The CDR3 contains 14 residues. The germline CDR1 and CDR2 sequences are MNHNS and SASEGT. V dropped 0 bases and J dropped 4 bases, with 9 bases sitting between them. CDR3 coding DNA: TGTGCCAGCAGTGAAGCCCAGGGTGGCTATGGCTACACCTTC. It yields the protein CASSEAQGGYGYTF.

This chain connects TRBV5-1 to TRBJ1-3; D gene ambiguous. This CDR3 comprises 16 residues. CDR1 is SGHRS and CDR2 is YFSETQ in the germline V gene. V dropped 0 bases and J dropped 0 bases, with 10 bases sitting between them. The CDR3 DNA reads TGCGCCAGCAGCTTGGCCTCATCGAGCTCTGGAAACACCATATATTTT. Its protein is CASSLASSSSGNTIYF.

This chain uses TRBV11-2 with TRBJ2-1; 8 positions agree with TRBD2. The CDR3 extends over 17 amino acids. CDR1 and CDR2 (germline): SGHAT, FQNNGV. V shed 1 base, J shed 4 bases, and the junction held 9 bases outside the gene matches. The CDR3 DNA sequence: TGTGCCAGCAGCTTAGGCCCGGGGGGGCCAAAGTACAATGAGCAGTTCTTC. As protein: CASSLGPGGPKYNEQFF.